These 20 T cell receptor beta chains were sequenced from one sample in a study of neurological immune-mediated disorders. TCRdb processed the 5' RACE reads anew with MiXCR; each CDR3 protein has one entry. This sample carries more than 40,000 distinct CDR3 sequences, under 2% of them seen once, and the ten largest clones take 2.2%. The source material was PBMCs. These receptors all come from a woman aged 40-49 years with multiple sclerosis.

This clonotype has ten or more counts. The chain links TRBV18 to TRBJ2-2, with 7 bases that match TRBD1. Trimming cost V 3 bases and J 2 bases; bases outside gene matches: 6. This CDR3 is built from 16 residues. Germline lookup yields CDR1 KGHSH and CDR2 LQKENI. CDR3 DNA sequence: TGTGCCAGCTCACCGGGAAGGGGGCGCAACACCGGGGAGCTGTTTTTT. Its translation: CASSPGRGRNTGELFF. The variable domain in full, completed from reference TRBV18 and TRBJ2-2, reads NAGVMQNPRHLVRRRGQEARLRCSPMKGHSHVYWYRQLPEEGLKFMVYLQKENIIDESGMPKERFSAEFPKEGPSILRIQQVVRGDSAAYFCASSPGRGRNTGELFFGEGSRLTVL.

This clonotype was picked up many times. The rearrangement uses TRBV20-1 and TRBJ1-5, with a tentative D call TRBD1 (5 bases). From germline, CDR1 is DFQATT and CDR2 SNEGSKA (reference sequence). V dropped 6 bases and J dropped 5 bases, with 17 bases sitting between them. The CDR3 is 14 amino acids. Written as DNA, the CDR3 is TGCAGTGCGAGCCCGGGACCGAACTATCAGCCCCAGCATTTT. This translates into CSASPGPNYQPQHF.

This clonotype appeared many times. This chain joins TRBV9 and TRBJ2-2; D is uncertain. Trimming took 0 bases from V and 2 from J, leaving 8 bases between them. Germline V gives CDR1 SGDLS, CDR2 YYNGEE. The length of the CDR3 is 15 residues. CDR3 bases: TGTGCCAGCAGCGTAGTTGGAACTAACACCGGGGAGCTGTTTTTT. Translating gives CASSVVGTNTGELFF.

This clonotype came up many times. V usage is TRBV21-1 and J usage is TRBJ2-7; the DNA was not used to check the table's D call, TRBD2. TRBV21-1 is a listed pseudogene. The CDR3 has 14 residues. Here the CDR3 DNA reads TGTGCCAGCAGCCTAGGCGGGGCCGTCTACGAGCAGTACTTC. Its translation is CASSLGGAVYEQYF.

This clonotype was picked up a small number of times. The junction shows a germline mismatch at one end, possibly a read error. The rearrangement links TRBV7-3 to TRBJ2-7; 7 positions agree with TRBD1. The CDR3 is 15 residues long. Germline values: CDR1 SGHTA, CDR2 FQGTGA. CDR3 residues: CANSKASRGSYEQYF. The CDR3 nucleotides read TGTGCCAACAGCAAAGCCAGCAGGGGGTCCTACGAGCAGTACTTC.

This clonotype was seen many times. The CDR3 DNA sequence: TGTGCCACCAGCAGGGGACAGGTTGGAACAGATACGCAGTATTTT. The encoded protein is CATSRGQVGTDTQYF. The chain recombines TRBV15 with TRBJ2-3; 8 nucleotides agree with TRBD1. The CDR3 is 15 amino acids. The germline CDR1 and CDR2 sequences are LNHNV and YYDKDF (reference sequence). Trimming at V came to 3 bases and at J to 3 bases, leaving 5 bases not matched to a gene.

There are many counts of this clonotype. The chain combines TRBV20-1 with TRBJ2-1; no reliable D call. This CDR3 has 12 residues. Germline lookup yields CDR1 DFQATT and CDR2 SNEGSKA (reference sequence). The V end was cut by 0 bases, the J end by 9 bases, with 9 bases between. This CDR3 is CSARESLLEQFF. CDR3 bases: TGCAGTGCTAGAGAGTCCCTACTTGAGCAGTTCTTC.

This clonotype was observed a few times. V and J are TRBV7-9 and TRBJ2-7, with D uncertain. There are 12 residues in the CDR3. V was shortened by 1 base and J by 6 bases, with 7 bases between the two germline ends. Germline lookup yields CDR1 SEHNR and CDR2 FQNEAQ (reference sequence). CDR3 protein: CASSLGSSEQYF. Here the CDR3 DNA reads TGTGCCAGCAGCTTAGGAAGCTCCGAGCAGTACTTC.

This clonotype has ten or more counts. The chain couples TRBV25-1 to TRBJ2-5; 8 bases agree with TRBD2. The CDR3 has 14 amino acids. The ends lost 2 bases at V and 3 bases at J; junction bases unmatched: 2. From germline, CDR1 is MGHDK and CDR2 SYGVNS. The CDR3 DNA is TGTGCCAGCAGTGAACTCGGGGGGGAAGAGACCCAGTACTTC. Translated: CASSELGGEETQYF.

This clonotype has at least ten counts. The J gene is TRBJ2-3, the V gene TRBV27; a possible D gene is TRBD2 (6 bases). The CDR3 contains 17 residues. The germline V gene has CDR1 MNHEY and CDR2 SMNVEV (reference sequence). Trimming shortened V by 3 bases and J by 4 bases, and 20 bases separated the two germline ends. CDR3 loop: CASSFTEGTFWADTQYF. CDR3 sequence (DNA): TGTGCCAGCAGTTTCACCGAGGGGACTTTCTGGGCAGATACGCAGTATTTT.

This clonotype showed up many times. The V call is TRBV10-3, the J call TRBJ1-2; D might be TRBD1 (5 bases). The CDR3 has 15 residues. Germline V gene lookup returns CDR1 ENHRY and CDR2 SYGVKD. V lost 11 bases and J 8 bases, leaving 27 bases between the germline ends. The CDR3 spells CASLGRDFFLGGYTF. CDR3 nucleotides: TGTGCCTCCCTCGGCAGGGATTTCTTCCTTGGGGGCTACACCTTC.

The table lists this clonotype with many counts. This rearrangement joins TRBV20-1 to TRBJ1-1; D remains ambiguous. This CDR3 has 11 amino acids. Germline V gene lookup returns CDR1 DFQATT and CDR2 SNEGSKA (reference sequence). V was trimmed by 4 bases and J by 12 bases, leaving 15 bases between them. CDR3 nucleotide sequence: TGCAGTGCTACCCGGGCCTCGGTGTCTTTCTTT. Translated, it gives CSATRASVSFF.

This clonotype was seen ten or more times. The chain combines TRBV6-5 with TRBJ2-1; 10 bases match TRBD2. This CDR3 is built from 16 residues. V trimming: 4 bases; J trimming: 7 bases; junction bases outside the gene matches: 10. The germline gives CDR1 MNHEY, CDR2 SVGAGI. The CDR3 loop reads CASSSLSGGATNEQFF. The CDR3 DNA is TGTGCCAGCAGTTCCTTGAGCGGGGGGGCGACGAATGAGCAGTTCTTC.

This clonotype has at least ten counts. The chain carries TRBV5-1 and TRBJ2-2; D is undetermined. This CDR3 spans 13 amino acids. The V gene lost 0 bases and the J gene lost 7 bases, with 7 bases spanning the gap. Germline V CDR1 and CDR2: SGHRS, YFSETQ. The CDR3 sequence is CASSLGPDGELFF. The CDR3 DNA is TGCGCCAGCAGCTTGGGTCCGGACGGGGAGCTGTTTTTT.

This clonotype was seen repeatedly, ten times or more. The V gene is TRBV20-1, the J gene TRBJ1-4; perhaps TRBD1 as D (5 bases). V lost 0 bases to trimming and J lost 4 bases, with 9 bases between them. The germline CDR1 and CDR2 sequences are DFQATT and SNEGSKA (reference sequence). This CDR3 spans 14 amino acids. CDR3 coding DNA: TGCAGTGCTAGAGATTCGGGGGTTAATGAAAAACTGTTTTTT. It translates to CSARDSGVNEKLFF.

This clonotype was detected many times. V gene TRBV7-9 combines with J gene TRBJ2-7, with 9 positions matching TRBD1. Trimming took 5 bases from V and 2 from J; bases not matched to a gene: 7. Per germline, CDR1 SEHNR and CDR2 FQNEAQ (reference sequence). CDR3 length: 15 residues. The CDR3: CASSRGQGQAYEQYF. The CDR3 DNA reads TGTGCCAGCAGCCGGGGACAGGGCCAAGCCTACGAGCAGTACTTC. The variable domain in full, completed from reference TRBV7-9 and TRBJ2-7, reads DTGVSQNPRHKITKRGQNVTFRCDPISEHNRLYWYRQTLGQGPEFLTYFQNEAQLEKSRLLSDRFSAERPKGSFSTLEIQRTEQGDSAMYLCASSRGQGQAYEQYFGPGTRLTVT.

This clonotype was recorded at least ten times. The chain has TRBV10-3 and TRBJ2-2; tentatively, D is TRBD1 (6 bases). Trimming shortened V by 8 bases and J by 1 base, and 8 bases separated the two germline ends. This CDR3 region has 13 residues. The germline gives CDR1 ENHRY, CDR2 SYGVKD. The CDR3 DNA is TGTGCCATCCTAGGGGGGAACACCGGGGAGCTGTTTTTT. Encoded protein: CAILGGNTGELFF.

In this sample, this clonotype turned up many times. The chain links TRBV7-9 to TRBJ1-1; 7 bases agree with TRBD1. Trimming at V came to 2 bases and at J to 4 bases, leaving 1 base not matched to a gene. The CDR3 loop spans 13 amino acids. The germline CDR1 and CDR2 sequences are SEHNR and FQNEAQ (reference sequence). CDR3 region: CASSLQGGTEAFF. CDR3 nucleotides: TGTGCCAGCAGCTTACAGGGGGGCACTGAAGCTTTCTTT.

This clonotype was observed at least ten times. The chain is built from TRBV7-8 and TRBJ2-7; D might be TRBD2 (5 bases). The germline CDR1 and CDR2 sequences are SGHVS and FQNEAQ. V was cut by 3 bases and J by 2 bases, with 8 bases left in between. The CDR3 sequence is 13 residues long. The CDR3, as DNA: TGTGCCAGCAGCTTGGACGGGACCTACGAGCAGTACTTC. Amino acid sequence: CASSLDGTYEQYF.

This clonotype was found many times. This sequence joins TRBV20-1 and TRBJ2-3; 12 bases align to TRBD2. V shed 4 bases, J shed 5 bases, and the junction held 10 bases outside the gene matches. The CDR3 runs to 16 residues. Germline values: CDR1 DFQATT, CDR2 SNEGSKA (reference sequence). The CDR3 DNA is TGCAGTGCTACGAACCCTAGCGGGGGGGCTGAAGATACGCAGTATTTT. The encoded protein is CSATNPSGGAEDTQYF.